This paragraph covers one T cell receptor (beta chain) sequence. The data were produced by immunoSEQ multiplex PCR, yet TCRdb's version contains in-frame clones alone and is incomplete. In the table there are some 45,000 clones, roughly 86% of which are singletons. The sample is drawn from a study of blood T cell repertoires in COVID-19. Input material: peripheral blood. The sequence derives from a man aged 60-69 years with active COVID-19.

CDR3 DNA: TGTGCCAGCAGCGTAAGGGGGCTCTCCTACGAGCAGTACTTC. Its translation is CASSVRGLSYEQYF. The chain joins TRBV9 to TRBJ2-7; 7 bases map to TRBD1. V gave up 1 base and J gave up 0 bases; unmatched junction bases: 1. The CDR3 spans 14 residues. CDR1 and CDR2 (germline): SGDLS, YYNGEE.